This T cell receptor (beta chain) comes out of a study of blood T cells in healthy people across ages. Study as a whole: Capturing about one barcoded beta molecule per two T cells was achieved by template switching.

Germline values: CDR1 LGHDT, CDR2 YNNKEL (reference sequence). This CDR3 is 15 amino acids long. V lost 0 bases, J lost 1 base, and 9 bases lay in between. A note on this clonotype: The antigen remains undetermined.

The study's findings and limits: When set beside aged donors, long-lived donors presented more naive CD4+ cells and higher diversity.

It was with a sample-barcoded 5' primer and a J-beta primer mix that a second PCR of roughly 6 to 12 cycles was run. A tag from a template-switch adaptor with 12 random nucleotides marked each cDNA molecule. Each CDR3 protein is one row after TCRdb ran MiXCR on the 5' RACE reads. Of under 1,000,000 distinct CDR3 sequences in the sample, around 34% were seen once. The V gene is TRBV3-1, the J gene TRBJ1-1; no reliable D call. Sequencing was carried out using blood. The sequence came from a man aged 18 to 29 in good health. The CDR3 DNA follows: TGTGCCAGCAGCCAAGATGGTCGTGAGAACACTGAAGCTTTCTTT. This translates into CASSQDGRENTEAFF.